What follows describes a single T cell receptor (beta chain). The junction does not match germline at one end; this may be a read error. TCRdb re-called the PCR reads with MiXCR, one entry per CDR3 protein. The sample includes just over 30,000 distinct CDR3 sequences, 45% to 55% of them seen just once. This sample was included in a study of esophageal squamous cell carcinoma under preoperative chemotherapy. The time point: before preoperative PTX-NDP chemotherapy. The clonotype was recovered from a human donor with esophageal squamous cell carcinoma. The donor label of this sample is uncertain. Sample acquisition took place from a patient given preoperative chemotherapy.

CDR3 protein: CASRFSGQCSANTQYF. The CDR3 DNA reads TGTGCCAGCCGCTTCTCGGGGCAGTGTTCCGCAAACACGCAGTATTTT. This rearrangement joins TRBV7-3 to TRBJ2-3; D assignment may be TRBD1 or TRBD2 (5 bases each). The CDR3 has 16 residues. Germline-derived CDR1 and CDR2 are SGHTA and FQGTGA. Full variable domain (remainder filled in from reference TRBV7-3 and TRBJ2-3): GAGVSQTPSNKVTEKGKYVELRCDPISGHTALYWYRQSLGQGPEFLIYFQGTGAADDSGLPNDRFFAVRPEGSVSTLKIQRTERGDSAVYLCASRFSGQCSANTQYFGPGTRLTVL.